Following are 18 T cell receptor beta chains from one sample sequenced in a study of post-analysis software for immune sequencing data. Libraries were made from TCR beta cDNA, and they carried unique molecular identifiers. TCRdb reprocessed the PCR reads via MiXCR and lists one record per CDR3 protein. Of more than 450,000 distinct CDR3 sequences listed, around a third were seen once; the top ten hold around 5.9%. Whole-study results and caveats: TRBV segments more frequent in patients than in controls numbered five and included TRBV5-6, TRBV5-1 and TRBV20-1.

Their antigens are not known. The sequenced sample consisted of blood. These receptors originate from a girl younger than 18 with multiple sclerosis.

The gene calls are TRBV11-2 and TRBJ2-1; D is uncertain. CDR3 length: 12 residues. In germline, CDR1 is SGHAT, CDR2 FQNNGV. Trimming left V 4 bases short and J 9 bases short, with 10 bases between. This chain's CDR3 is CASSSLGIEQFF. Written as DNA, the CDR3 is TGTGCCAGCAGCTCACTGGGGATTGAGCAGTTCTTC.

This clonotype has a handful of counts. The chain employs TRBV21-1 and TRBJ2-5. TRBV21-1 is a pseudogene segment. CDR3 size: 13 residues. The CDR3 here is CALTQPIQETQYF. CDR3 sequence (DNA): TGTGCCTTAACTCAACCCATTCAAGAGACCCAGTACTTC.

The genes are TRBV28 and TRBJ2-1; 8 bases fit TRBD1. Germline CDR1 is MDHEN and CDR2 is SYDVKM. V gave up 7 bases and J gave up 5 bases; unmatched junction bases: 7. The CDR3 totals 14 residues. In nucleotides, the CDR3 is TGTGCCAGCACCCCGGGACAGGACGACAATGAGCAGTTCTTC. It specifies CASTPGQDDNEQFF.

The chain employs TRBV5-1 and TRBJ2-5; D gene uncertain. Germline CDR1 and CDR2: SGHRS and YFSETQ. V was clipped by 3 bases and J by 4 bases, with 19 bases between them. The CDR3 runs 16 residues. In DNA form, the CDR3 reads TGCGCCAGCAGCTCCACCGGAGCCTTGGGTGGAGAGACCCAGTACTTC. Its protein product is CASSSTGALGGETQYF.

Turning to this clonotype: One end of the junction fails to match germline, which may point to a read error. The chain links TRBV5-1 to TRBJ2-7; the match to TRBD1 covers 8 bases. The V gene's germline CDR1 is SGHRS and CDR2 YFSETQ. CDR3 size: 18 residues. CDR3 bases: TGCGCCAGCAGCTTGTCCGGAGGGAAAAAGGACAGGGAGGACGAGCGGTACTTC. Translation: CASSLSGGKKDREDERYF.

The chain employs TRBV20-1 and TRBJ1-2; 9 bases fit TRBD1. Germline CDR1 and CDR2: DFQATT and SNEGSKA (reference sequence). J lost 3 bases, V lost 0 bases, and 8 bases had no gene match. This CDR3 spans 16 amino acids. The DNA of the CDR3 is TGCAGTGCTAGAGATCGAGGGACAGGGTCGCACTATGGCTACACCTTC. This codes for CSARDRGTGSHYGYTF.

With regard to this clonotype: The CDR3 does not close with the conserved phenylalanine or tryptophan, likely indicating a read error. The gene calls are TRBV5-1 and TRBJ2-5; perhaps D is TRBD1 or TRBD2 (5 bases each). Trimming took 2 bases from V and 2 from J, leaving 10 bases between them. CDR1 and CDR2 (germline): SGHRS, YFSETQ. The CDR3 spans 14 residues. CDR3 residues: CASSFGGAQETQYV. The CDR3 DNA is TGCGCCAGCAGCTTTGGGGGAGCACAAGAGACCCAGTACGTC.

The chain joins TRBV5-5 to TRBJ2-2; no definite D call. The V gene's germline CDR1 is SGHKS and CDR2 YYEKEE (reference sequence). The length of the CDR3 is 13 residues. Trimming left V 7 bases short and J 4 bases short, with 11 bases between. This CDR3 is CASVAGSTGELFF. CDR3 bases: TGTGCCAGCGTCGCCGGGTCCACCGGGGAGCTGTTTTTT. Variable domain in full (rest from reference TRBV5-5 and TRBJ2-2): DAGVTQSPTHLIKTRGQQVTLRCSPISGHKSVSWYQQVLGQGPQFIFQYYEKEERGRGNFPDRFSARQFPNYSSELNVNALLLGDSALYLCASVAGSTGELFFGEGSRLTVL.

The gene calls are TRBV11-3 and TRBJ2-3; 8 positions match TRBD1. This CDR3 is 17 amino acids long. In germline, CDR1 is SGHNT, CDR2 YENEEA. Trimming at V came to 1 base and at J to 1 base, leaving 7 bases not matched to a gene. The CDR3 spells CASSLGPRGPGTDTQYF. The CDR3 nucleotides are TGTGCCAGCAGCTTAGGCCCCAGGGGGCCCGGCACAGATACGCAGTATTTT.

This clonotype was observed a few times. This chain links TRBV7-2 with TRBJ2-7; D not resolved. The tail of the sequence fits TRBJ2-5 better, so the J call may be wrong. Germline V CDR1 and CDR2: SGHTA, FQGNSA. There are 13 residues in the CDR3. CDR3 nucleotide sequence: TGTGCCAGCAGCTTAGCCCCCGGCGAGACCCAGTACTTC. This gives the protein CASSLAPGETQYF.

The gene calls are TRBV15 and TRBJ1-5; D uncertain. Germline values: CDR1 LNHNV, CDR2 YYDKDF (reference sequence). V was cut by 3 bases and J by 3 bases, with 9 bases left in between. CDR3 length equals 14 residues. CDR3 sequence (DNA): TGTGCCACCAGCAGGGAAGGCTACAATCAGCCCCAGCATTTT. Translation: CATSREGYNQPQHF. Filled out from reference TRBV15 and TRBJ1-5, the complete variable domain reads DAMVIQNPRYQVTQFGKPVTLSCSQTLNHNVMYWYQQKSSQAPKLLFHYYDKDFNNEADTPDNFQSRRPNTSFCFLDIRSPGLGDTAMYLCATSREGYNQPQHFGDGTRLSIL.

V and J are TRBV27 and TRBJ2-1, with TRBD1 matching 9 bases. The CDR3 is 16 amino acids. The J segment lost 7 bases and the V segment lost 3 bases, leaving 10 bases of the junction unmatched. Germline CDR1 is MNHEY and CDR2 is SMNVEV (reference sequence). CDR3 sequence reads: CASSFAGTGTRNEQFF. The CDR3 DNA is TGTGCCAGCAGTTTTGCCGGGACAGGGACAAGGAATGAGCAGTTCTTC.

This clonotype was seen a single time. The CDR3 region is CASSLAGQGMGSPLHF. DNA of the CDR3: TGCGCCAGCAGCTTGGCGGGACAGGGGATGGGTTCACCCCTCCACTTT. The chain has TRBV5-1 and TRBJ1-6, with TRBD1 identical over 10 bases. Unmatched junction bases numbered 6, after V lost 0 bases and J lost 9 bases. From germline, CDR1 is SGHRS and CDR2 YFSETQ. CDR3 length: 16 residues.

The chain has TRBV28 and TRBJ2-5, with TRBD1 as a possible D gene (5 bases). V was shortened by 1 base and J by 4 bases, with 13 bases between the two germline ends. This CDR3 region has 15 residues. Germline V gene data show CDR1 as MDHEN and CDR2 as SYDVKM. In nucleotides, the CDR3 is TGTGCCAGCAGTTTATCGAGGCAGGGTCTAGAGACCCAGTACTTC. This translates into CASSLSRQGLETQYF.

This clonotype was seen repeatedly, ten times or more. This rearrangement joins TRBV10-3 to TRBJ2-1; 10 positions match TRBD2. Germline loops: CDR1 ENHRY, CDR2 SYGVKD. V shed 5 bases and J 7 bases; nucleotides not matched to a gene: 2. The CDR3 has 13 residues. The CDR3 is CAISSGGANEQFF. The CDR3, as DNA: TGTGCCATCAGTAGCGGGGGGGCAAATGAGCAGTTCTTC.

This rearrangement joins TRBV9 to TRBJ2-1, with D tentatively TRBD2 (5 bases). Per germline, CDR1 SGDLS and CDR2 YYNGEE. The CDR3 is made up of 14 amino acids. The ends were cut back, 0 bases at V and 3 bases at J, with 7 bases in the middle. CDR3: CASSVVAFYNEQFF. CDR3 bases: TGTGCCAGCAGCGTAGTAGCGTTCTACAATGAGCAGTTCTTC.

This sequence joins TRBV6-2 or TRBV6-3 and TRBJ2-5; 7 bases fit TRBD1. The J call may be wrong; the DNA end is better matched by TRBJ2-7. Germline CDR1 MNHEY, CDR2 SVGEGT. This CDR3 is 16 amino acids long. DNA for the CDR3: TGTGCCAGCAGCATAAAAAAGGACAGGTACACCTACGAGCAGTACTTC. Translated: CASSIKKDRYTYEQYF.

This clonotype was seen more than once but under ten times. The gene calls are TRBV2 and TRBJ2-1, with unresolved D. V lost 6 bases and J lost 7, with 4 bases in between. Germline CDR1 SNHLY, CDR2 FYNNEI. This CDR3 region has 10 residues. The CDR3 region is CASRVNEQFF. CDR3 nucleotide sequence: TGTGCCAGCAGGGTTAATGAGCAGTTCTTC.